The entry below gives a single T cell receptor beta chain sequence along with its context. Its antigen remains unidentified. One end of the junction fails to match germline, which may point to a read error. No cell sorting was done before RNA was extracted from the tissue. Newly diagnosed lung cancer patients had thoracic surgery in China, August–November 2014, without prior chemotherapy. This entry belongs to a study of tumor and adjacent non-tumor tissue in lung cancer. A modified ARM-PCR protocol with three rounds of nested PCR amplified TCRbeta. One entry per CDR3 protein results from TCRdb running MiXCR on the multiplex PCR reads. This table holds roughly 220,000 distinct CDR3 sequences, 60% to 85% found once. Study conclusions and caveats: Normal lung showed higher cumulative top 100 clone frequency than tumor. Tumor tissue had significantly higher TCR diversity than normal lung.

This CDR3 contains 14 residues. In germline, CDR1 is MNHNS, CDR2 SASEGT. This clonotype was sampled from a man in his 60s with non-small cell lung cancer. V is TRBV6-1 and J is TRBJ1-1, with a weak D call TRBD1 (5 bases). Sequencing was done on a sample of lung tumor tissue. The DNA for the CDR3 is TGTGCCAGCAGTTCCACTCCGATGGACACTGAAACTTTCTTT. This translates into CASSSTPMDTETFF.